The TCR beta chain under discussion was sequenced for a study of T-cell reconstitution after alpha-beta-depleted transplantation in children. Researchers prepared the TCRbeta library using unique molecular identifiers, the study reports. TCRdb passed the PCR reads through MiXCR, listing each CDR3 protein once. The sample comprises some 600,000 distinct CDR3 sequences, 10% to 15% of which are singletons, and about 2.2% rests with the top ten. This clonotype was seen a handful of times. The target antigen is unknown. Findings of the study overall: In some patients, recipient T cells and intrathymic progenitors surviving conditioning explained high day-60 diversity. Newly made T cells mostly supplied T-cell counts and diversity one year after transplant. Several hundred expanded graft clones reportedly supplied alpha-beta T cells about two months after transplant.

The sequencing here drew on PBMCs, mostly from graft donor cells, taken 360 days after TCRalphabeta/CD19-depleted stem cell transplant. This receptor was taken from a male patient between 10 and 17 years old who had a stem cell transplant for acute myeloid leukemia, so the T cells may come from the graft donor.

Here the CDR3 DNA reads TGTGCCAGCAGTTTAGTCGGCGTTGGGTTCTTC. Amino acid sequence: CASSLVGVGFF. J is TRBJ2-1 and V is TRBV12-3 or TRBV12-4, with D uncertain. This CDR3 region has 11 residues. Trimming stripped 1 base from V and 15 bases from J, with 10 bases between.